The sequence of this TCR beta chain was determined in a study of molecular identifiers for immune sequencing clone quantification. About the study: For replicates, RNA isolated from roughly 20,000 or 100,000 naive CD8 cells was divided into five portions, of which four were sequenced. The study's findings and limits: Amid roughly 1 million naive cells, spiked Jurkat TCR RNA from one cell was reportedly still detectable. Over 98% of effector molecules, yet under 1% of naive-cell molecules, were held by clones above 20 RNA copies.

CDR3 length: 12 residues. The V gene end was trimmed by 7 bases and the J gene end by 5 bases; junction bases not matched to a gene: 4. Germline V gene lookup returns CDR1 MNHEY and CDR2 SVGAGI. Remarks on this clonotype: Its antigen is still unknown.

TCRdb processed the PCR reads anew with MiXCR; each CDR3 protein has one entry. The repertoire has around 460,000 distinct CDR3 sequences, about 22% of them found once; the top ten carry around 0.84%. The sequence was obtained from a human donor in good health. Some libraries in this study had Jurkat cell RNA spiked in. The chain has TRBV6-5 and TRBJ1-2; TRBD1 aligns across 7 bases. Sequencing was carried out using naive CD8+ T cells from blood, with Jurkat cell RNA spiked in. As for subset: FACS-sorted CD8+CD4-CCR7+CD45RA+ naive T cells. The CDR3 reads CASTGGSYGYTF. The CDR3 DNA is TGTGCCAGCACAGGGGGTAGTTATGGCTACACCTTC.